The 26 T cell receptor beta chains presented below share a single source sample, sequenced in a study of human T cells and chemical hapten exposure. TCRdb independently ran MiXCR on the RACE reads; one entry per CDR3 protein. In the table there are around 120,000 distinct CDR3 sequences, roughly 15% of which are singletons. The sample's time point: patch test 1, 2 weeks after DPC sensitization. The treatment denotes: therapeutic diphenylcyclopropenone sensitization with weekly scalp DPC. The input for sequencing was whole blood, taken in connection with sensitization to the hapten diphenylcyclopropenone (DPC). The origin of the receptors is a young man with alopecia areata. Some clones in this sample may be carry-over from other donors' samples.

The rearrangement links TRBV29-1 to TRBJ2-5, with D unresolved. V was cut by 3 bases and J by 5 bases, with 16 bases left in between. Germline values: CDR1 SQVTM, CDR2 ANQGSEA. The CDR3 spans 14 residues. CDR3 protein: CSVEERTTWETQYF. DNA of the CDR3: TGCAGCGTTGAGGAGAGGACGACTTGGGAGACCCAGTACTTC.

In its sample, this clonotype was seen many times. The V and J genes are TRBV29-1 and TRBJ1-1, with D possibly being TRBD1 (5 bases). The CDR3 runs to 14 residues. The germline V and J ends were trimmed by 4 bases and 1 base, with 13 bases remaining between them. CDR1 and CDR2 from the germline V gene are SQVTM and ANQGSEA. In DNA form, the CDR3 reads TGCAGCGTTGCCAAGGGGTCGAGGAACACTGAAGCTTTCTTT. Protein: CSVAKGSRNTEAFF.

The CDR3 loop is CASSPTNGGATDTQYF. Here the CDR3 DNA reads TGTGCCAGCTCACCTACTAACGGGGGGGCGACAGATACGCAGTATTTT. The chain couples TRBV18 to TRBJ2-3, with TRBD2 identical over 8 bases. This CDR3 is built from 16 residues. J was trimmed by 3 bases and V by 3 bases; bases with no gene match: 8. The germline V gene encodes CDR1 KGHSH and CDR2 LQKENI.

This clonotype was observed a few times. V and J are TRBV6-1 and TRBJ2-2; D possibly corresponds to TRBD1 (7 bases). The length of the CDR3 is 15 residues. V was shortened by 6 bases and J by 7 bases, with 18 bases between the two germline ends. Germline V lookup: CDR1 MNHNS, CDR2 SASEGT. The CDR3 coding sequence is TGTGCCAGCAGCGCGACGACAGGGAGGATCGGGGAGCTGTTTTTT. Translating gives CASSATTGRIGELFF.

The CDR3 nucleotides read TGTGCCAGCAGCTTAGCGAATAAGGGACACGAGCAGTACTTC. This translates into CASSLANKGHEQYF. V gene TRBV7-2 combines with J gene TRBJ2-7; D may correspond to TRBD1 or TRBD2 (5 bases each). Trimming removed 0 bases from V and 5 bases from J, with 11 bases in between. Germline values: CDR1 SGHTA, CDR2 FQGNSA. CDR3 size: 14 residues.

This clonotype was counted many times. DNA of the CDR3: TGTGCCAGCAGCTTAGTAGGGGACAGGAACACAGATACGCAGTATTTT. Translated, it gives CASSLVGDRNTDTQYF. J is TRBJ2-3 and V is TRBV7-6; 8 positions match TRBD1. Germline V CDR1 and CDR2: SGHVS, FNYEAQ. The CDR3 has 16 residues. V lost 1 base, J lost 2 bases, and 5 bases stayed unmatched.

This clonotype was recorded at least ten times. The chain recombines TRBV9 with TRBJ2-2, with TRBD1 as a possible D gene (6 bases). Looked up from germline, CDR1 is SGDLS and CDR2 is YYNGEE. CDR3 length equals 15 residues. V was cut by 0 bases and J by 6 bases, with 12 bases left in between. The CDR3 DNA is TGTGCCAGCAGCGTAGATCTTGGGGGCCCCGGGGAGCTGTTTTTT. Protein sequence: CASSVDLGGPGELFF. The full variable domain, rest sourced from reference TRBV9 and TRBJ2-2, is DSGVTQTPKHLITATGQRVTLRCSPRSGDLSVYWYQQSLDQGLQFLIQYYNGEERAKGNILERFSAQQFPDLHSELNLSSLELGDSALYFCASSVDLGGPGELFFGEGSRLTVL.

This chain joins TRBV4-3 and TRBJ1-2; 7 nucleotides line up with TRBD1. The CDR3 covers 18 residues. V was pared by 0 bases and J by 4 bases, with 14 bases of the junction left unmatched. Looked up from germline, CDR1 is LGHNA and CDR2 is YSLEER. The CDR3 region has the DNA TGCGCCAGCAGCCAAGACGCCAACCGGGACAGAAACTTCTATGGCTACACCTTC. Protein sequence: CASSQDANRDRNFYGYTF.

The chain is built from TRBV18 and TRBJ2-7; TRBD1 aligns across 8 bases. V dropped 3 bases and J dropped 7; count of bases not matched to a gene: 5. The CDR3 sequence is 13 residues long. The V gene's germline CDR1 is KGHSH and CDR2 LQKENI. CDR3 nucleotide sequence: TGTGCCAGCTCACCCCTTAACAGGGGGGAGCAGTACTTC. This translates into CASSPLNRGEQYF.

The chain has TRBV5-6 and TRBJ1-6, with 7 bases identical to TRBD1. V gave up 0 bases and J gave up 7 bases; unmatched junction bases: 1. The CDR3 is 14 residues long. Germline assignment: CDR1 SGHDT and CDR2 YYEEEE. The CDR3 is CASSLVRGNSPLHF. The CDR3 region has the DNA TGTGCCAGCAGCTTGGTCAGGGGGAATTCACCCCTCCACTTT.

CDR3 DNA: TGTGCCAGCAGTTTAACGGTCTCGGGTTTGAACACTGAAGCTTTCTTT. Translated: CASSLTVSGLNTEAFF. V usage is TRBV27 and J usage is TRBJ1-1; D remains unclear. Per germline, CDR1 MNHEY and CDR2 SMNVEV (reference sequence). V lost 2 bases to trimming and J lost 0 bases, with 13 bases between them. This CDR3 region has 16 residues.

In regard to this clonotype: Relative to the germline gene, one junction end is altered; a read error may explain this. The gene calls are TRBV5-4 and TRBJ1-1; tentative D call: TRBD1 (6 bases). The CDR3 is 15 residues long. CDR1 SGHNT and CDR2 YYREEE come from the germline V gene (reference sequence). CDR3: CASSHGQSLNTEASF. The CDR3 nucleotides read TGTGCCAGCAGCCACGGACAGAGCCTGAACACTGAAGCTTCCTTT.

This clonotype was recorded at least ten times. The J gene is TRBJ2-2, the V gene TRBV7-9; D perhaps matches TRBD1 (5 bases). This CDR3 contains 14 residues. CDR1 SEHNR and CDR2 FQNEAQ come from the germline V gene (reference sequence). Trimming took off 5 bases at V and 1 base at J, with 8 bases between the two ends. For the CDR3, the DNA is TGTGCCAGCAGCCCCGGACAGAACACCGGGGAGCTGTTTTTT. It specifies CASSPGQNTGELFF. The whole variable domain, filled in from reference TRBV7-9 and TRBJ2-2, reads DTGVSQNPRHKITKRGQNVTFRCDPISEHNRLYWYRQTLGQGPEFLTYFQNEAQLEKSRLLSDRFSAERPKGSFSTLEIQRTEQGDSAMYLCASSPGQNTGELFFGEGSRLTVL.

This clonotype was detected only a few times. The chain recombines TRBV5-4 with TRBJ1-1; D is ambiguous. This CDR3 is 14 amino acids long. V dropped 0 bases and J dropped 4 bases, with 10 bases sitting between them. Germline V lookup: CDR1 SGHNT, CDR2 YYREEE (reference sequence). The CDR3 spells CASSLALGATEAFF. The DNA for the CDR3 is TGTGCCAGCAGCTTGGCCTTGGGAGCCACTGAAGCTTTCTTT.

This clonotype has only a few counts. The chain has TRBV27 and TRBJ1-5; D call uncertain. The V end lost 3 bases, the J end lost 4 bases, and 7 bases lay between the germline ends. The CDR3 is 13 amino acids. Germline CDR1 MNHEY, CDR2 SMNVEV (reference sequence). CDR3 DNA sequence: TGTGCCAGCAGTTTTGGGCCTAATCAGCCCCAGCATTTT. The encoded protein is CASSFGPNQPQHF.

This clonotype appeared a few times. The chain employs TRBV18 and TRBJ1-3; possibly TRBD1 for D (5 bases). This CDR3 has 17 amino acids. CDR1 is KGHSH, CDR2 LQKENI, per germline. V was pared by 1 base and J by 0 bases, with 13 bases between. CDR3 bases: TGTGCCAGCTCACCACAGGGACGCGGAGTCTCTGGAAACACCATATATTTT. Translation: CASSPQGRGVSGNTIYF.

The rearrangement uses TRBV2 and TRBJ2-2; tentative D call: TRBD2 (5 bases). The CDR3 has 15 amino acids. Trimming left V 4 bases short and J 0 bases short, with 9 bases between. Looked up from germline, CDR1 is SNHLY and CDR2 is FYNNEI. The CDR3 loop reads CASSAEGANTGELFF. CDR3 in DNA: TGTGCCAGCAGTGCTGAGGGAGCGAACACCGGGGAGCTGTTTTTT.

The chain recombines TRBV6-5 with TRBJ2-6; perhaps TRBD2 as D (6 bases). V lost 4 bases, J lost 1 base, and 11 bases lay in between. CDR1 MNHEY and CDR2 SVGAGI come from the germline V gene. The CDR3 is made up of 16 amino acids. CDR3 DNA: TGTGCCAGCAGTTCCGCCGGGGGTTCTGGGGCCAACGTCCTGACTTTC. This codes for CASSSAGGSGANVLTF.

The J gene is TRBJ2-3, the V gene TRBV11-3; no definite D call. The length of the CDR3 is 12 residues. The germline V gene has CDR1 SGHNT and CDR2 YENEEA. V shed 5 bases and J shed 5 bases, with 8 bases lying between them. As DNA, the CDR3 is TGTGCCAGCAGCCCCGGTCTAGATACGCAGTATTTT. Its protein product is CASSPGLDTQYF.

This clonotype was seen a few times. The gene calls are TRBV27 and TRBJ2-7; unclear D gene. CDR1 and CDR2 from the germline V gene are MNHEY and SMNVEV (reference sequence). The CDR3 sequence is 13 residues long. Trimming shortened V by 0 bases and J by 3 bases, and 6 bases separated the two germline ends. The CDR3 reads CASSLSLNYEQYF. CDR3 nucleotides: TGTGCCAGCAGTTTATCGCTCAACTACGAGCAGTACTTC.

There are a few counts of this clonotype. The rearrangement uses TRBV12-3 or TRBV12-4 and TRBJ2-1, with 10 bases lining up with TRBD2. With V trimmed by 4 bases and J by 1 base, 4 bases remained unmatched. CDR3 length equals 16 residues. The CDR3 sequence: CASSSGLAVSYNEQFF. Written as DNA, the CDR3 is TGTGCCAGCAGTTCCGGACTAGCGGTATCCTACAATGAGCAGTTCTTC.

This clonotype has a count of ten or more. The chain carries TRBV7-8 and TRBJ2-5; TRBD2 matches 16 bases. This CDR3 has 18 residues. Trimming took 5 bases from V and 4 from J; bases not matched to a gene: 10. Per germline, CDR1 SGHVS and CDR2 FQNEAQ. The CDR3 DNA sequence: TGTGCCAGCAGCCCCGGGACTAGCGGGGGGGAAGTCGTAGAGACCCAGTACTTC. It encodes CASSPGTSGGEVVETQYF.

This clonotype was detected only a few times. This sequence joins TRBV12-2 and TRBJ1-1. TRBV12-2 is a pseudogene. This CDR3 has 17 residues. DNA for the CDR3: TGTGCAAGTCGCTTAATGGTAAAGTGGAGCCGGAACACTGAAGCTTTCTTT. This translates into CASRLMVKWSRNTEAFF.

CDR3 protein: CASSLGIAGDTEAFF. CDR3 in DNA: TGCGCCAGCAGCTTGGGTATCGCAGGGGACACTGAAGCTTTCTTT. The chain employs TRBV5-1 and TRBJ1-1; possibly TRBD1 for D (6 bases). Germline CDR1 and CDR2: SGHRS and YFSETQ. Trimming left V 0 bases short and J 3 bases short, with 12 bases between. This CDR3 is built from 15 residues.

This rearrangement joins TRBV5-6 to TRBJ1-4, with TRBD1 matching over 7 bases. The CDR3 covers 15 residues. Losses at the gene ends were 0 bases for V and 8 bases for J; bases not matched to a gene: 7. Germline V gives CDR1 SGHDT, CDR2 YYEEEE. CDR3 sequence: CASSLARRGSEKLFF. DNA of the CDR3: TGTGCCAGCAGCTTGGCCCGCAGGGGGTCCGAAAAACTGTTTTTT.

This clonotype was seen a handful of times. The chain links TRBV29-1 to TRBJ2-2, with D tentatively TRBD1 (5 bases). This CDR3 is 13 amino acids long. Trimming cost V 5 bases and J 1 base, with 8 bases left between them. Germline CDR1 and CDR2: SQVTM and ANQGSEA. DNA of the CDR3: TGCAGCGTTTTGACAGTGAACACCGGGGAGCTGTTTTTT. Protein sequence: CSVLTVNTGELFF.